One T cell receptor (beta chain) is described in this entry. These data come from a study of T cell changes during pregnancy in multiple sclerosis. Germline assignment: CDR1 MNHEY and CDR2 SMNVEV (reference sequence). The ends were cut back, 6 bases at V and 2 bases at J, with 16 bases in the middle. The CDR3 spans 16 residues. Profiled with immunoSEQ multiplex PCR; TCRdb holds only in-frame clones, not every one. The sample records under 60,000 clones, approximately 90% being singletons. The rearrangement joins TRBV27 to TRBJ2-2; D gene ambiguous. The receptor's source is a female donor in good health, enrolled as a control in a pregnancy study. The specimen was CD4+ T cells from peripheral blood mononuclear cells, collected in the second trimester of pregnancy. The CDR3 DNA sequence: TGTGCCAGCAGCCCTCGGTGGGCAGCTAACACCGGGGAGCTGTTTTTT. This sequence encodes CASSPRWAANTGELFF.